The rows below give T cell receptor beta chains drawn from one sample of a study of blood T cell repertoires in COVID-19. The repertoire was sequenced with immunoSEQ multiplex PCR; TCRdb's copy has only in-frame clones and lacks some. This table has a few hundred thousand clones, 80% appearing once. The specimen sequenced was PBMCs or T cells enriched from blood (not recorded which). These receptor sequences come from a woman in her thirties or forties with acute COVID-19. Each CDR3 is given with its conserved first and last residue. D genes are given only for firm matches. For some rows the clone size is stated as once, few or many, or as a class when expanded; others skip it.

.	TRBV7-9	TRBD2	TRBJ2-3	TGTGCCAGCAGCTTCGGGACTAGCGGGGGCACAGATATGCAGTATTTT	CASSFGTSGGTDMQYF
.	TRBV2	TRBD1	TRBJ2-7	TGTGCCAGCAGCGCCGGGACAGGGGACTACGAGCAGTACTTC	CASSAGTGDYEQYF
.	TRBV11-3	.	TRBJ2-3	TGTGCCAGCAGCTCAGGGTCCGGAGATACGCAGTATTTT	CASSSGSGDTQYF
.	TRBV7-6	TRBD1	TRBJ1-1	TGTGCCAGCAGCTTAAAAATCCCGACAGGGGTCACTGAAGCTTTCTTT	CASSLKIPTGVTEAFF
few	TRBV2	TRBD1	TRBJ2-7	TGTGCCAGCAGTGAACGTAGGACAGGGGGTTACGAGCAGTACTTC	CASSERRTGGYEQYF
.	TRBV18	.	TRBJ1-2	TGTGCCAGCTCACGGCCGGAGGGATCTTATGACTATGGCTACACCTTC	CASSRPEGSYDYGYTF
.	TRBV9	TRBD1	TRBJ1-3	TGTGCCAGCAGCCCCGGGGACAGGGGGCCTGGAAACACCATATATTTT	CASSPGDRGPGNTIYF
.	TRBV28	TRBD1	TRBJ1-2	TGTGCCAGCACTCCCGGGGACAGGGATGATAACTATGGCTACACCTTC	CASTPGDRDDNYGYTF
.	TRBV6-2/TRBV6-3	TRBD2	TRBJ2-1	TGTGCCAGCAGTGGCTTGAGGGAGGGCCGTGATGAGCAGTTCTTC	CASSGLREGRDEQFF
.	TRBV27	.	TRBJ1-4	TGTGCCAGCAGTTCCAGTGTAGGGGGAAGAGAAAAACTGTTTTTT	CASSSSVGGREKLFF
.	TRBV7-2	TRBD2	TRBJ2-5	TGTGCCAGCAGCTTACTAGCGGGAGGGCTTCCGCGAGAGACCCAGTACTTC	CASSLLAGGLPRETQYF
.	TRBV7-9	.	TRBJ1-4	TGTGCCAGCAGCTTAGTCCCTACAGGGTTTAATGAAAAACTGTTTTTT	CASSLVPTGFNEKLFF
.	TRBV7-8	TRBD2	TRBJ2-1	TGTGCCAGCAGAGTAAGACAGGGACTAGCGGAGTTCAATGAGCAGTTCTTC	CASRVRQGLAEFNEQFF
.	TRBV27	.	TRBJ2-7	TGTGCCACCAACTCCTACGAGCAGTACTTC	CATNSYEQYF
.	TRBV7-9	.	TRBJ1-1	TGTGCCAGCAGGGATACAGGGCGCGGTGAAGCTTTCTTT	CASRDTGRGEAFF
.	TRBV27	.	TRBJ1-1	TGTGCCAGCAGAGCCCTCGGAGTTCCTGAAGCTTTCTTT	CASRALGVPEAFF
.	TRBV12-3/TRBV12-4	TRBD1	TRBJ1-5	TGTGCCAGCAGTTCGACAGGGTTTCAGCCCCAGCATTTT	CASSSTGFQPQHF
.	TRBV13	TRBD2	TRBJ2-3	TGTGCCAGCAGCGGCAGGACTAGCGGGAGTTTAACAGATACGCAGTATTTT	CASSGRTSGSLTDTQYF
.	TRBV2	.	TRBJ1-1	TGTGCCAGCAGCCGGACAGAGATGAACACTGAAGCTTTCTTT	CASSRTEMNTEAFF
few	TRBV5-5	.	TRBJ1-4	TGTGCCAGCAGCCTAGCTCCACCCCCTAATGAAAAACTGTTTTTT	CASSLAPPPNEKLFF
.	TRBV5-4	.	TRBJ2-5	TGTGCCAGCAGCTCCCCCCGAGGGCGGAACCAAGAGACCCAGTACTTC	CASSSPRGRNQETQYF
.	TRBV18	.	TRBJ1-5	TGTGCCAGCTCACCACAGCATAGCAATCAGCCCCAGCATTTT	CASSPQHSNQPQHF
.	TRBV28	.	TRBJ1-2	TGTGCCAGCAGGCCGGGGAGCTATGGCTACACCTTC	CASRPGSYGYTF